The next 24 T cell receptor beta chains were all read from a single sample in a study of monozygotic twins with inflammatory bowel disease (dated by TCRdb to about 2019). To prepare the library, 5' RACE was applied. This sample was sequenced with an Illumina HiSeq 2500. Once TCRdb had reprocessed the reads, it stored one entry per CDR3 protein sequence and supplied no DNA. The table for this sample lists 350,000 to 500,000 distinct CDR3 sequences. The ten largest account for about 2.4% of the sample. Material for sequencing was blood. Source of these receptors: a human donor with ulcerative colitis or Crohn's disease, or a healthy co-twin of an affected twin (not recorded which).

This chain joins TRBV5-1 and TRBJ2-3. CDR3 length: 15 amino acids. Germline CDR1 is SGHRS and CDR2 is YFSETQ. The CDR3 loop reads CASSLAGVHTDTQYF.

The chain recombines TRBV2 with TRBJ1-1; TCRdb's assignment of TRBD1 cannot be checked, as there is no DNA. The CDR3 is made up of 13 amino acids. Per germline, CDR1 SNHLY and CDR2 FYNNEI. The CDR3: CASTYAGGTEAFF.

This chain uses TRBV18 with TRBJ1-2; the TCRdb D gene call, TRBD1, has no DNA to confirm it. The CDR3 has 16 residues. CDR1 and CDR2 from the germline V gene are KGHSH and LQKENI. CDR3 sequence reads: CASSPGQATSGYGYTF.

This chain connects TRBV20-1 to TRBJ1-3; TCRdb selects TRBD1, and the lack of DNA leaves this call unchecked. This CDR3 spans 16 amino acids. The germline gives CDR1 DFQATT, CDR2 SNEGSKA (reference sequence). CDR3 in amino acids: CSASPSEQGKGNTIYF.

This chain uses TRBV12-3 or TRBV12-4 with TRBJ1-5; TCRdb indicates TRBD1, and absent DNA this call remains unverified. This CDR3 spans 15 amino acids. CDR3 in amino acids: CASSLEGHLSQPQHF.

The CDR3 protein is CSVEGGANTGELFF. The V call is TRBV29-1, the J call TRBJ2-2. The CDR3 is made up of 14 amino acids. Per germline, CDR1 SQVTM and CDR2 ANQGSEA.

The genes are TRBV7-2 and TRBJ2-2; checking the TCRdb D call of TRBD1 is not possible without DNA. The V gene's germline CDR1 is SGHTA and CDR2 FQGNSA. There are 12 residues in the CDR3. The CDR3 protein is CASSPRDKELFF.

The genes are TRBV6-5 and TRBJ2-7. Germline V CDR1 and CDR2: MNHEY, SVGAGI. The length of the CDR3 is 13 residues. CDR3 in amino acids: CASSSENQLEQYF.

The chain combines TRBV24-1 with TRBJ2-3; TCRdb calls TRBD1, which cannot be checked without DNA. Germline V lookup: CDR1 KGHDR, CDR2 SFDVKD. The CDR3 spans 17 residues. CDR3 sequence reads: CATSDSLAGTGTDTQYF.

V is TRBV4-1 and J is TRBJ1-5. The germline V gene has CDR1 MGHRA and CDR2 YSYEKL. CDR3 length equals 14 residues. CDR3 sequence: CASSQVGSNQPQHF.

The chain carries TRBV5-4 and TRBJ1-1; TCRdb designates TRBD1, a call that cannot be tested without DNA. CDR3 length: 15 amino acids. Germline values: CDR1 SGHNT, CDR2 YYREEE (reference sequence). This chain's CDR3 is CASSLTPRDSTGAFF.

V and J are TRBV20-1 and TRBJ2-4; the TCRdb call, TRBD2, lacks DNA for checking. Germline CDR1 is DFQATT and CDR2 is SNEGSKA (reference sequence). The CDR3 has 15 residues. CDR3 loop: CSARKPGGGTFIQYF.

This chain joins TRBV20-1 and TRBJ1-3. Germline lookup yields CDR1 DFQATT and CDR2 SNEGSKA (reference sequence). There are 13 residues in the CDR3. The CDR3 protein is CSARGESGNTIYF.

The chain has TRBV7-9 and TRBJ2-3; TCRdb calls TRBD1, which cannot be checked without DNA. The CDR3 runs to 14 residues. CDR1 and CDR2 (germline): SEHNR, FQNEAQ (reference sequence). CDR3 region: CASSRGERTDTQYF.

The V call is TRBV5-1, the J call TRBJ2-3; TCRdb's D call of TRBD2 is untestable without DNA. CDR3 length: 16 residues. The germline V gene encodes CDR1 SGHRS and CDR2 YFSETQ. CDR3 loop: CASSLPLAGGADTQYF.

This chain links TRBV20-1 with TRBJ2-2. The germline CDR1 and CDR2 sequences are DFQATT and SNEGSKA (reference sequence). The CDR3 length is 13 residues. The CDR3 loop is CSAKHKNTGELFF.

The chain links TRBV19 to TRBJ1-2. The CDR3 totals 14 residues. Germline V gene sequence: CDR1 LNHDA, CDR2 SQIVND (reference sequence). CDR3 loop: CASSKDEWVYGYTF.

The V call is TRBV12-3 or TRBV12-4, the J call TRBJ1-5; as DNA is missing, the TRBD1 call by TCRdb cannot be tested. This CDR3 has 15 residues. CDR3 sequence reads: CASSFGTNSNQPQHF.

The chain employs TRBV4-1 and TRBJ1-3. The CDR3 is 16 residues long. Germline V gene data show CDR1 as MGHRA and CDR2 as YSYEKL. The CDR3 sequence is CASSQEGTASVNTIYF.

J is TRBJ2-3 and V is TRBV5-5; TCRdb names TRBD1, which stays unverified in the absence of DNA. The CDR3 has 13 residues. Germline V gives CDR1 SGHKS, CDR2 YYEKEE (reference sequence). CDR3 residues: CASSWGGIDTQYF.

The chain employs TRBV20-1 and TRBJ2-2; TCRdb calls TRBD2, which cannot be checked without DNA. The CDR3 runs 14 residues. Germline V gene lookup returns CDR1 DFQATT and CDR2 SNEGSKA (reference sequence). This chain's CDR3 is CSARGGPYTGELFF.

The chain employs TRBV28 and TRBJ2-3; absent DNA, TCRdb's TRBD2 call cannot be checked. Germline V gene lookup returns CDR1 MDHEN and CDR2 SYDVKM. There are 15 residues in the CDR3. CDR3 residues: CAIGGTATSTDTQYF.

This chain connects TRBV19 to TRBJ1-4; TCRdb gives TRBD1 as the D gene, but with no DNA this cannot be confirmed. The CDR3 loop spans 14 amino acids. Looked up from germline, CDR1 is LNHDA and CDR2 is SQIVND (reference sequence). The CDR3 protein is CAARGDRTNEKLFF.

The chain has TRBV5-1 and TRBJ2-7; absent DNA, TCRdb's TRBD1 call cannot be checked. The CDR3 runs 15 residues. Per the germline V gene, CDR1 is SGHRS and CDR2 is YFSETQ. The CDR3 here is CASSVSTGTPYEQYF.